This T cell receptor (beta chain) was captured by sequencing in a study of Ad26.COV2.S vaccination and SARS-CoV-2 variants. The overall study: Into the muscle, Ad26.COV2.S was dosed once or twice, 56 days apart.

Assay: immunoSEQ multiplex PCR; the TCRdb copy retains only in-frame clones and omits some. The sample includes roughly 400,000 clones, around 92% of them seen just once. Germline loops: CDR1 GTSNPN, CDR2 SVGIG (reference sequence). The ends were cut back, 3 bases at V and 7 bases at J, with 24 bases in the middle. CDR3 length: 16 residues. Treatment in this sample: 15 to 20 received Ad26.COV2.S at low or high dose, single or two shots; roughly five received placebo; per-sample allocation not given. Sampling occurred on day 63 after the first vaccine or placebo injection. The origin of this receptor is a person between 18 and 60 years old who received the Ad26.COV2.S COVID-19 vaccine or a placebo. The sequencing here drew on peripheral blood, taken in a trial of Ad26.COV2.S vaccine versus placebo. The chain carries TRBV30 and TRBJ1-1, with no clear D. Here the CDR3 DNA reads TGTGCCTGGAGCCCGAAACCGGGAGACAACACTGATGAAGCTTTCTTT. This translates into CAWSPKPGDNTDEAFF.